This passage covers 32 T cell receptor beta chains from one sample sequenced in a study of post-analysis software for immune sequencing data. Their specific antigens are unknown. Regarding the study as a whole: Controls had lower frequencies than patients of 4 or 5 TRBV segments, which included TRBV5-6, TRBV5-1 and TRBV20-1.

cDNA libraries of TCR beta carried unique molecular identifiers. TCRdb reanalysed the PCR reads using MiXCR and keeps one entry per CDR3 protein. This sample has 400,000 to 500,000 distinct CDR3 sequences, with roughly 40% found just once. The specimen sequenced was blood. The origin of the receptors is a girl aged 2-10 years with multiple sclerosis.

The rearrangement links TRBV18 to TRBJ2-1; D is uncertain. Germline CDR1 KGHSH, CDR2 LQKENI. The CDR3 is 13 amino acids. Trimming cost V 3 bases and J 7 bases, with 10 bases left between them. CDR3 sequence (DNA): TGTGCCAGCTCACCCCGTGAGTGGAATGAGCAGTTCTTC. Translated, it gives CASSPREWNEQFF.

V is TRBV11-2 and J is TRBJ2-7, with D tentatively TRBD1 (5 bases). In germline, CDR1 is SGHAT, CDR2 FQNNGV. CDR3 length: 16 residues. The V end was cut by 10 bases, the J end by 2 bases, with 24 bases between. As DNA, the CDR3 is TGTGCCACCCACAGCTTGCATGGTCCACAGGCCTACGAGCAGTACTTC. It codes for CATHSLHGPQAYEQYF. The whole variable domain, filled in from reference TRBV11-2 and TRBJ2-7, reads EAGVAQSPRYKIIEKRQSVAFWCNPISGHATLYWYQQILGQGPKLLIQFQNNGVVDDSQLPKDRFSAERLKGVDSTLKIQPAKLEDSAVYLCATHSLHGPQAYEQYFGPGTRLTVT.

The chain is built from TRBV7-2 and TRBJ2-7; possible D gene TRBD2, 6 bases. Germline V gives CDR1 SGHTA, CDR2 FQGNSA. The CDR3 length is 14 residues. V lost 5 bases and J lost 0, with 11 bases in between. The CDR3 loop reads CASSPRLDSYEQYF. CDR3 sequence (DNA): TGTGCCAGCAGCCCGAGACTAGACTCCTACGAGCAGTACTTC.

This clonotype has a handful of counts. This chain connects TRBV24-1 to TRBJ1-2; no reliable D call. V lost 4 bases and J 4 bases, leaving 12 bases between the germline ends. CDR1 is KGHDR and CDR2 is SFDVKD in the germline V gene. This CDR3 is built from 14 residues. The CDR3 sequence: CATSDPGSSYGYTF. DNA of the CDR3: TGTGCCACCAGTGACCCGGGGAGCTCCTATGGCTACACCTTC.

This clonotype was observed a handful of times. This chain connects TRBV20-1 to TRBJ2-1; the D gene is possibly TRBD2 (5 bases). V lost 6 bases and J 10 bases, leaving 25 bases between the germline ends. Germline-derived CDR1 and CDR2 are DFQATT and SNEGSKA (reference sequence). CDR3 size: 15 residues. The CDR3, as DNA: TGCAGTGCCCCCCTTGCGGCAGAGGGAAAGCGGGAGCAGTTCTTC. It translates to CSAPLAAEGKREQFF.

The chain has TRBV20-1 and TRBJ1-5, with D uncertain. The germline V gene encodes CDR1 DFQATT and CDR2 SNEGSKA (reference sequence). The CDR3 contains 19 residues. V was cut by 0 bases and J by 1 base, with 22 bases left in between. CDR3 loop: CSARDRPLITSTSNQPQHF. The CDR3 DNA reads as TGCAGTGCTAGAGATCGGCCCTTAATAACAAGCACAAGCAATCAGCCCCAGCATTTT.

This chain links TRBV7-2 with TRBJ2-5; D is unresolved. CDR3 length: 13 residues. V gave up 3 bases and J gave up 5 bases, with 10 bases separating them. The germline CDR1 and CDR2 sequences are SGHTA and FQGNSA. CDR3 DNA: TGTGCCAGCAGCTTCCGGGTACGGGAGACCCAGTACTTC. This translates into CASSFRVRETQYF.

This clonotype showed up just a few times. CDR3 DNA: TGTGCCAGCAGCCCGAAATCCGGGGGGACTGAAGCTTTCTTT. It specifies CASSPKSGGTEAFF. The genes are TRBV7-9 and TRBJ1-1, with D perhaps matching TRBD1 (5 bases). The CDR3 runs 14 residues. The ends were cut back, 5 bases at V and 5 bases at J, with 15 bases in the middle. The germline V gene encodes CDR1 SEHNR and CDR2 FQNEAQ (reference sequence).

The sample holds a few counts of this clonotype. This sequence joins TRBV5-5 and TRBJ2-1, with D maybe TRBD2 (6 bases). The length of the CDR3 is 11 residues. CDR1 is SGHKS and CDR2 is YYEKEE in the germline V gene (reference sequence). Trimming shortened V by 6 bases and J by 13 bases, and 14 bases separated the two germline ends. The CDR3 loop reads CASTPSGVQFF. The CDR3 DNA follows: TGTGCCAGCACCCCATCGGGGGTACAGTTCTTC.

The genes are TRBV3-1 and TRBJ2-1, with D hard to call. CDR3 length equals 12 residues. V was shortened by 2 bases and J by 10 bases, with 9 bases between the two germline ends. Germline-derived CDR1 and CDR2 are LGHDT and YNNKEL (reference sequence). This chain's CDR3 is CASSQTFFEQFF. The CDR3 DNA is TGTGCCAGCAGCCAAACTTTTTTCGAGCAGTTCTTC.

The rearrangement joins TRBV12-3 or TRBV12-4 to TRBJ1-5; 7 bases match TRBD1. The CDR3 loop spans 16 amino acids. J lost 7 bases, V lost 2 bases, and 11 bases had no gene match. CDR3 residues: CASSLPNRGSHQPQHF. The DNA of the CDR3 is TGTGCCAGCAGTTTACCTAACAGGGGCTCGCACCAGCCCCAGCATTTT.

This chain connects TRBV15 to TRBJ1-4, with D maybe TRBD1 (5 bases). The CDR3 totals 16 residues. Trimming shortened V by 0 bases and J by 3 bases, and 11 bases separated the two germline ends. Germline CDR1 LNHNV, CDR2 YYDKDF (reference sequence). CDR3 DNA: TGTGCCACCAGCAGAGATCAAGGGGCAGCTAATGAAAAACTGTTTTTT. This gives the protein CATSRDQGAANEKLFF.

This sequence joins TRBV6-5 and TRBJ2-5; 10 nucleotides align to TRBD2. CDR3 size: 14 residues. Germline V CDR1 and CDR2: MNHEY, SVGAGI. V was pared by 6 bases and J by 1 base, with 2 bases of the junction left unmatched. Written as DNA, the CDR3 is TGTGCCAGCAGGCGACTAGCGGGCCAAGAGACCCAGTACTTC. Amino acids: CASRRLAGQETQYF.

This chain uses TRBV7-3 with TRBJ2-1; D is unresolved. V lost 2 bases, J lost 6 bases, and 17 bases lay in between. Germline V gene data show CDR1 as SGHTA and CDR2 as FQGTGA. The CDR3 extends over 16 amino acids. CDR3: CASSLVPLGSLNEQFF. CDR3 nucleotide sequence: TGTGCCAGCAGCTTAGTGCCTCTAGGCAGCCTCAATGAGCAGTTCTTC. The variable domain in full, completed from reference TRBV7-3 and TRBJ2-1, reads GAGVSQTPSNKVTEKGKYVELRCDPISGHTALYWYRQSLGQGPEFLIYFQGTGAADDSGLPNDRFFAVRPEGSVSTLKIQRTERGDSAVYLCASSLVPLGSLNEQFFGPGTRLTVL.

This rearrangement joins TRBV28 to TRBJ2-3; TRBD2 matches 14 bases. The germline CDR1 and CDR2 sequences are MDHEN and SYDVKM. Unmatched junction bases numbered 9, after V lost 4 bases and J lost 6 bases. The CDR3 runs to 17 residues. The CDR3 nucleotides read TGTGCCAGCAGTTGGGGACTAGCGGGAGACCCACGCGATACGCAGTATTTT. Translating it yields CASSWGLAGDPRDTQYF.

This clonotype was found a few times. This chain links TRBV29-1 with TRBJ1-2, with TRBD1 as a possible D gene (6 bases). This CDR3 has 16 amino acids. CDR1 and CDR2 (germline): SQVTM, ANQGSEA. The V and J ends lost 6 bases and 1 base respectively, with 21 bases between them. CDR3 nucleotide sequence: TGCAGCGTAGCACGGGCCGGGACAAGAGTTAACTATGGCTACACCTTC. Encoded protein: CSVARAGTRVNYGYTF.

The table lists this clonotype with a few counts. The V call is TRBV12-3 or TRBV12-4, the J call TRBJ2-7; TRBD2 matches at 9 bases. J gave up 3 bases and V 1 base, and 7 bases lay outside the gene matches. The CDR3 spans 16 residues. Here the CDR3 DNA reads TGTGCCAGCAGTTTAGGCGGGGTAGCGGGGGTCTACGAGCAGTACTTC. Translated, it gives CASSLGGVAGVYEQYF.

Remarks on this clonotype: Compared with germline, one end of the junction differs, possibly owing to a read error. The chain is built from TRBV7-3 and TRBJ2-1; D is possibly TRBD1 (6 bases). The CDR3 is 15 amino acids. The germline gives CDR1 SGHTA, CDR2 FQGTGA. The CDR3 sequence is CASSEDSDSYNGQFF. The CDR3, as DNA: TGTGCCAGCAGCGAGGACAGTGACTCCTACAATGGGCAGTTCTTC.

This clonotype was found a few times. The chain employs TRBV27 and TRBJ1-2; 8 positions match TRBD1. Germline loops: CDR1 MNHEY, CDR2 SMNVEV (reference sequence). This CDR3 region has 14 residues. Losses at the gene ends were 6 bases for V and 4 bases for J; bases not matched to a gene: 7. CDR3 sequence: CASRQGVTGYGYTF. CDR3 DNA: TGTGCCAGCAGACAGGGGGTGACTGGCTATGGCTACACCTTC.

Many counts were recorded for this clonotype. The CDR3 DNA follows: TGTGCCAGCAGCCAAACTCGGGTAACAACAGAGACCCAGTACTTC. It encodes CASSQTRVTTETQYF. The chain employs TRBV3-1 and TRBJ2-5, with no clear D. CDR1 is LGHDT, CDR2 YNNKEL, per germline (reference sequence). V lost 2 bases and J lost 4, with 14 bases in between. The CDR3 extends over 15 amino acids.

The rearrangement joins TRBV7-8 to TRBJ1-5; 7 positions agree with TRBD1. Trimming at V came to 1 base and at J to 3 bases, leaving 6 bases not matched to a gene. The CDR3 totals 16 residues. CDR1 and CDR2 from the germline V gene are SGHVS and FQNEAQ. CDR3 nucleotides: TGTGCCAGCAGCTTAGTCACAGGGGCCACCAATCAGCCCCAGCATTTT. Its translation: CASSLVTGATNQPQHF.

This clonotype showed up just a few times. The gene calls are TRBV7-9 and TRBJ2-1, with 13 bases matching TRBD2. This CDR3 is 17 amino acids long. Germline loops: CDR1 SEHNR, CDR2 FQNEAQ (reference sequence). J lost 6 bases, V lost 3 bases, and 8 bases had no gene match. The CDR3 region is CASSLELGLAGFNEQFF. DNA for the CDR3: TGTGCCAGCAGCTTGGAGTTGGGACTAGCGGGATTCAATGAGCAGTTCTTC.

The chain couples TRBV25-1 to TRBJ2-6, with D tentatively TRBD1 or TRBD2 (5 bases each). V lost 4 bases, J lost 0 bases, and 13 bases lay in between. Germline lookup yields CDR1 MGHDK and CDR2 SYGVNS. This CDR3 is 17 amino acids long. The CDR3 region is CASSASWGSSGANVLTF. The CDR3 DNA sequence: TGTGCCAGCAGTGCATCCTGGGGGAGCTCTGGGGCCAACGTCCTGACTTTC.

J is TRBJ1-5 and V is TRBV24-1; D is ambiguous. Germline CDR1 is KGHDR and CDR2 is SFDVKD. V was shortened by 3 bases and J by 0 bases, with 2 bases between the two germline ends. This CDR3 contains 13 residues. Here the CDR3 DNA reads TGTGCCACCAGTGATGTTAGCAATCAGCCCCAGCATTTT. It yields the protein CATSDVSNQPQHF.

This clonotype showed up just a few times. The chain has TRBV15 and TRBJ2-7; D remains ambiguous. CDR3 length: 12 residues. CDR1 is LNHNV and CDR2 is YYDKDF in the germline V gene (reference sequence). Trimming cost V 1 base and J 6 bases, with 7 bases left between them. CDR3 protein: CATSRGLGEQYF. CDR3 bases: TGTGCCACCAGCAGAGGACTGGGCGAGCAGTACTTC.

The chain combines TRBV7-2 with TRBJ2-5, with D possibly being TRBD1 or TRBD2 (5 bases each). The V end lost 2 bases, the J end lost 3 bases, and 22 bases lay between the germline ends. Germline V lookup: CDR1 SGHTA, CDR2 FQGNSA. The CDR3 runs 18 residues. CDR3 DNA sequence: TGTGCCAGCAGCTTACTATCGGGGCTAAGTTTACTCAAAGAGACCCAGTACTTC. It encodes CASSLLSGLSLLKETQYF.

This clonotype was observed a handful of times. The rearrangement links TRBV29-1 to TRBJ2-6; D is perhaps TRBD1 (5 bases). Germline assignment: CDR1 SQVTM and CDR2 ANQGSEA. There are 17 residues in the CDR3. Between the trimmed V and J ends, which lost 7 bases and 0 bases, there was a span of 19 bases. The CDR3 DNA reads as TGCAGCGCCCACCTCACAGGTGTAGACTCTGGGGCCAACGTCCTGACTTTC. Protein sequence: CSAHLTGVDSGANVLTF.

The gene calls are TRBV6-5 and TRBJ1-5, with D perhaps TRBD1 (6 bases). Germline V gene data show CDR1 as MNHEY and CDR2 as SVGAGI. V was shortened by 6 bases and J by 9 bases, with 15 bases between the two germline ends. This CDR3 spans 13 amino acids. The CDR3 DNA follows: TGTGCCAGCAGACCCACAGGGTATGGGCCCCAGCATTTT. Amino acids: CASRPTGYGPQHF.

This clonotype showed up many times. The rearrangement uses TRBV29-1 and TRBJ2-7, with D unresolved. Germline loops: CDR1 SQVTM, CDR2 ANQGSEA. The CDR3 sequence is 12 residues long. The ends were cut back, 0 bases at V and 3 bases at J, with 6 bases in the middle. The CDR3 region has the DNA TGCAGCGTTGAAGATCTCGGCTACGAGCAGTACTTC. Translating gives CSVEDLGYEQYF.

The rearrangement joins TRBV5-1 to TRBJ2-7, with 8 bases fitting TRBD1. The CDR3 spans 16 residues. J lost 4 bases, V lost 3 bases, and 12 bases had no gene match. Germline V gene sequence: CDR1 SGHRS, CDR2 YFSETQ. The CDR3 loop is CASSSTRQGSNYEQYF. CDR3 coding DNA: TGCGCCAGCAGCTCTACCCGACAGGGGTCTAATTACGAGCAGTACTTC.

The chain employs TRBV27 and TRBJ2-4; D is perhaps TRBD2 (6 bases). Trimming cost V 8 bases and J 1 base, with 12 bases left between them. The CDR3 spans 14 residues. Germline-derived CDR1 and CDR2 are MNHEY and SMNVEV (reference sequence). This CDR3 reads CASALGLAKNIQYF. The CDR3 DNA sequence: TGTGCCAGCGCCTTGGGACTGGCCAAAAACATTCAGTACTTC.

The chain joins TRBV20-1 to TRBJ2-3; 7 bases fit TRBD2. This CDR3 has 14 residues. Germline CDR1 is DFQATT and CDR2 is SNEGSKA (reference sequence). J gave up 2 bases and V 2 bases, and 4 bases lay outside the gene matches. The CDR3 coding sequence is TGCAGTGCTAGAAGGCTAGCGGACACAGATACGCAGTATTTT. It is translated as CSARRLADTDTQYF.